Shown below are 23 T cell receptor beta chains from a single sample sequenced in a study of vaccination effects on CD4 cells after COVID-19. CD4+ T cells specific for antigen were expanded with viral peptide pools by the ViraFEST assay before sequencing. Once cultured for 10 days, the cells underwent separation to obtain CD4+ T cells. Vaccinated recipients, who were negative for nucleocapsid antibodies, had no history of SARS-CoV-2 infection. Their recognized antigens are unknown. The repertoire was sequenced with immunoSEQ multiplex PCR; TCRdb's copy has only in-frame clones and lacks some. The sample holds approximately 30,000 clones, 72% seen once. This specimen was CD4+ T cells from PBMCs cultured with SARS-CoV-2 spike peptides, taken before COVID-19 vaccination. The source of these receptors is a human donor who received a COVID-19 vaccine.

This clone was found a few times. V and J are TRBV21-1 and TRBJ1-2; the table's D call, TRBD1, has no DNA check behind it. TRBV21-1 is deemed a pseudogene. The CDR3 is made up of 16 amino acids. CDR3 residues: CASSKLRRGQVYGYTF. In nucleotides, the CDR3 is TGTGCCAGCAGCAAACTGCGCAGGGGGCAGGTCTATGGCTACACCTTC.

J is TRBJ2-1 and V is TRBV6-6, with 9 nucleotides matching TRBD2. This CDR3 region has 13 residues. Germline V CDR1 and CDR2: MNHNY, SVGAGI (reference sequence). Trimming cost V 10 bases and J 7 bases; bases outside gene matches: 8. CDR3 DNA sequence: TGTGCCACGGCCAGCGGGAGGCGTAATGAGCAGTTCTTC. Translated, it gives CATASGRRNEQFF.

CDR3 loop: CASSLAAGTSTDTQYF. The CDR3 DNA sequence: TGTGCCAGCAGCTTAGCGGCGGGGACTAGCACAGATACGCAGTATTTT. The genes are TRBV7-9 and TRBJ2-3; D might be TRBD2 (6 bases). Germline CDR1 and CDR2: SEHNR and FQNEAQ (reference sequence). The CDR3 sequence is 16 residues long. Trimming removed 0 bases at V and 0 bases at J, with 10 bases between.

The CDR3: CASSFGQASDTQYF. In DNA, the CDR3 is TGTGCCAGCAGCTTCGGACAGGCCTCAGATACGCAGTATTTT. The gene calls are TRBV7-2 and TRBJ2-3; 7 bases are a match to TRBD1. This CDR3 is built from 14 residues. V was pared by 3 bases and J by 4 bases, with 4 bases of the junction left unmatched. Germline assignment: CDR1 SGHTA and CDR2 FQGNSA.

The rearrangement links TRBV3-1 (or the pseudogene TRBV3-2) to TRBJ2-4, with D perhaps given as TRBD1 or TRBD2 (7 bases each). The V and J ends lost 1 base and 9 bases respectively, with 16 bases between them. Germline values: CDR1 LGHDT, CDR2 YNNKEL (reference sequence). This CDR3 spans 15 amino acids. CDR3 region: CASSQAGGRGAIQYF. CDR3 in DNA: TGTGCCAGCAGCCAAGCAGGGGGGAGGGGGGCCATTCAGTACTTC.

The rearrangement uses TRBV30 and TRBJ2-3, with 9 bases aligning to TRBD2. V was pared by 7 bases and J by 2 bases, with 7 bases of the junction left unmatched. The CDR3 covers 14 residues. The germline V gene has CDR1 GTSNPN and CDR2 SVGIG (reference sequence). CDR3: CASLAGVNTDTQYF. The DNA for the CDR3 is TGTGCCTCGTTAGCGGGGGTGAACACAGATACGCAGTATTTT. Full variable domain (outside the CDR3, taken from reference TRBV30 and TRBJ2-3): SQTIHQWPATLVQPVGSPLSLECTVEGTSNPNLYWYRQAAGRGLQLLFYSVGIGQISSEVPQNLSASRPQDRQFILSSKKLLLSDSGFYLCASLAGVNTDTQYFGPGTRLTVL.

V gene TRBV6-5 combines with J gene TRBJ2-5; D is possibly TRBD2 (5 bases). The CDR3 is 13 residues long. Germline V gives CDR1 MNHEY, CDR2 SVGAGI. V shed 7 bases and J shed 3 bases, with 12 bases lying between them. The CDR3 bases are TGTGCCAGCACACGAGGGCAAGAAGAGACCCAGTACTTC. The encoded protein is CASTRGQEETQYF.

This chain joins TRBV11-2 and TRBJ1-2; perhaps TRBD1 as D (6 bases). CDR1 is SGHAT, CDR2 FQNNGV, per germline. The CDR3 runs 13 residues. The V end lost 5 bases, the J end lost 2 bases, and 9 bases lay between the germline ends. The CDR3 here is CASSVTGNYGYTF. Here the CDR3 DNA reads TGTGCCAGCAGCGTAACAGGGAACTATGGCTACACCTTC.

The chain combines TRBV14 with TRBJ2-2; no definite D call. CDR1 is SGHDN and CDR2 is FVKESK in the germline V gene. There are 14 residues in the CDR3. Trimming stripped 0 bases from V and 4 bases from J, with 6 bases between. The CDR3 DNA reads as TGTGCCAGCAGCCAAGATTTAGCCACCGGGGAGCTGTTTTTT. This codes for CASSQDLATGELFF.

The chain joins TRBV6-5 to TRBJ1-3; D gene uncertain. The CDR3 runs to 14 residues. CDR1 is MNHEY and CDR2 is SVGAGI in the germline V gene. Trimming shortened V by 3 bases and J by 1 base, and 7 bases separated the two germline ends. The CDR3 protein is CASSYSGSGNTIYF. CDR3 bases: TGTGCCAGCAGTTATTCTGGTTCTGGAAACACCATATATTTT.

This sequence joins TRBV7-2 and TRBJ2-3; TRBD2 matches at 9 bases. CDR1 and CDR2 (germline): SGHTA, FQGNSA. J was trimmed by 2 bases and V by 4 bases; bases with no gene match: 4. CDR3 length: 15 residues. The DNA for the CDR3 is TGTGCCAGCAGCTCGCGGGGGGGTTTCACAGATACGCAGTATTTT. It translates to CASSSRGGFTDTQYF.

The CDR3 DNA follows: TGTGCCAGCAGTCGGGCGGACAGCTCTAAGTACAATCAGCCCCAGCATTTT. Translation gives CASSRADSSKYNQPQHF. The chain employs TRBV6-6 and TRBJ1-5, with a possible D match to TRBD1 (6 bases). The germline V gene encodes CDR1 MNHNY and CDR2 SVGAGI (reference sequence). The CDR3 runs to 17 residues. Trimming pared 5 bases from V and 3 bases from J, leaving 20 bases between.

The chain employs TRBV9 and TRBJ1-2; 7 bases are a match to TRBD1. CDR3 size: 15 residues. The germline CDR1 and CDR2 sequences are SGDLS and YYNGEE. V lost 0 bases and J lost 2; bases outside the gene matches: 4. The CDR3 nucleotides are TGTGCCAGCAGCGTAGGACCACAGGGGAACTATGGCTACACCTTC. Its protein is CASSVGPQGNYGYTF.

The V and J genes are TRBV18 and TRBJ2-5; D is unresolved. The V gene's germline CDR1 is KGHSH and CDR2 LQKENI. The CDR3 extends over 14 amino acids. V was shortened by 0 bases and J by 1 base, with 6 bases between the two germline ends. The CDR3, as DNA: TGTGCCAGCTCACCACCTATGAGCCAAGAGACCCAGTACTTC. Translated, it gives CASSPPMSQETQYF.

V gene TRBV5-5 combines with J gene TRBJ1-1, with 11 nucleotides matching TRBD1. CDR1 and CDR2 from the germline V gene are SGHKS and YYEKEE (reference sequence). V gave up 9 bases and J gave up 0 bases; unmatched junction bases: 10. This CDR3 is 16 amino acids long. For the CDR3, the DNA is TGTGCCACAAGCGGGACAGGGGGACGCATGAACACTGAAGCTTTCTTT. Protein sequence: CATSGTGGRMNTEAFF. The complete variable domain, with remaining parts taken from reference TRBV5-5 and TRBJ1-1, reads DAGVTQSPTHLIKTRGQQVTLRCSPISGHKSVSWYQQVLGQGPQFIFQYYEKEERGRGNFPDRFSARQFPNYSSELNVNALLLGDSALYLCATSGTGGRMNTEAFFGQGTRLTVV.

The gene calls are TRBV19 and TRBJ1-5; no clear D. Germline loops: CDR1 LNHDA, CDR2 SQIVND (reference sequence). Deletions cut 3 bases from V and 7 bases from J, with 10 bases between. CDR3 length: 13 amino acids. CDR3 nucleotides: TGTGCCAGTAGTATCCTCCCCCTGCAGCCCCAGCATTTT. Amino acid sequence: CASSILPLQPQHF.

The chain has TRBV7-5 and TRBJ2-5; the table's D call TRBD2 went unverified against the DNA. TRBV7-5 is shown as a pseudogene. CDR3 length: 20 amino acids. Here the CDR3 reads CARSFFRHSGTSGYQETQYF. The CDR3 bases are TGTGCCAGAAGCTTCTTCCGCCACTCCGGGACTAGCGGTTATCAAGAGACCCAGTACTTC.

This chain uses TRBV12-3 or TRBV12-4 with TRBJ1-5; the D is unclear. V gave up 7 bases and J gave up 4 bases, with 11 bases separating them. This CDR3 spans 13 amino acids. The CDR3 nucleotides read TGTGCCAGCACCCCTCGGTTAAATCAGCCCCAGCATTTT. It specifies CASTPRLNQPQHF.

The table lists this clone with a few counts. CDR3 DNA sequence: TGCGCCAGCAGCCAAGATTCCCAGGGGTTAGACAATGAGCAGTTCTTC. This encodes CASSQDSQGLDNEQFF. This chain links TRBV4-1 with TRBJ2-1; D may be TRBD1 (6 bases). CDR1 MGHRA and CDR2 YSYEKL come from the germline V gene. The CDR3 covers 16 residues. Trimming removed 0 bases from V and 5 bases from J, with 14 bases in between.

The gene calls are TRBV4-1 and TRBJ2-7, with D perhaps given as TRBD1 or TRBD2 (5 bases each). V shed 1 base and J shed 1 base, with 14 bases lying between them. This CDR3 comprises 16 residues. CDR1 is MGHRA, CDR2 YSYEKL, per germline. The CDR3 nucleotides read TGCGCCAGCAGCCAAGGAACCGGGACGAAATCCTACGAGCAGTACTTC. Its translation is CASSQGTGTKSYEQYF.

The rearrangement links TRBV5-1 to TRBJ1-5; D is possibly TRBD1 (5 bases). This CDR3 spans 14 amino acids. Germline V gene lookup returns CDR1 SGHRS and CDR2 YFSETQ. The V end lost 1 base, the J end lost 5 bases, and 10 bases lay between the germline ends. This chain's CDR3 is CASSLSQGDQPQHF. CDR3 DNA sequence: TGCGCCAGCAGCTTGAGTCAGGGCGATCAGCCCCAGCATTTT.

This clone was seen only a few times. The gene calls are TRBV5-1 and TRBJ1-1; D remains unclear. V lost 0 bases and J lost 3, with 12 bases in between. The germline CDR1 and CDR2 sequences are SGHRS and YFSETQ. The CDR3 loop spans 15 amino acids. CDR3 in DNA: TGCGCCAGCAGCTTGGTAGCAGATAGTTACACTGAAGCTTTCTTT. Translating gives CASSLVADSYTEAFF. Drawing the rest from reference TRBV5-1 and TRBJ1-1, the complete variable domain is KAGVTQTPRYLIKTRGQQVTLSCSPISGHRSVSWYQQTPGQGLQFLFEYFSETQRNKGNFPGRFSGRQFSNSRSEMNVSTLELGDSALYLCASSLVADSYTEAFFGQGTRLTVV.

The chain recombines TRBV5-1 with TRBJ2-3, with 8 nucleotides matching TRBD2. Germline values: CDR1 SGHRS, CDR2 YFSETQ. This CDR3 has 15 amino acids. Trimming took 6 bases from V and 4 from J; bases not matched to a gene: 10. CDR3 sequence reads: CASTPAGGEADTQYF. The DNA of the CDR3 is TGCGCCAGCACCCCCGCGGGGGGTGAGGCAGATACGCAGTATTTT.